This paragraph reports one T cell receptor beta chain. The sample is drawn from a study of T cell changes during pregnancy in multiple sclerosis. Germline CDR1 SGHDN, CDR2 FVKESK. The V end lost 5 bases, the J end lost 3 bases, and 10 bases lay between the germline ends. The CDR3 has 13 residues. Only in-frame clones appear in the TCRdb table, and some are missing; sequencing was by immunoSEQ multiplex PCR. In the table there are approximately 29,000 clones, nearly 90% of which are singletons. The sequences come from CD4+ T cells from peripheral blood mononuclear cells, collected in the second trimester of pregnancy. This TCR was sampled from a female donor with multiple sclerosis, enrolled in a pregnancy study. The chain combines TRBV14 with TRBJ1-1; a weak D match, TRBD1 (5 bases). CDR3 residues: CASSKTQDTEAFF. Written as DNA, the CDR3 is TGTGCCAGCAGCAAAACACAGGACACTGAAGCTTTCTTT.